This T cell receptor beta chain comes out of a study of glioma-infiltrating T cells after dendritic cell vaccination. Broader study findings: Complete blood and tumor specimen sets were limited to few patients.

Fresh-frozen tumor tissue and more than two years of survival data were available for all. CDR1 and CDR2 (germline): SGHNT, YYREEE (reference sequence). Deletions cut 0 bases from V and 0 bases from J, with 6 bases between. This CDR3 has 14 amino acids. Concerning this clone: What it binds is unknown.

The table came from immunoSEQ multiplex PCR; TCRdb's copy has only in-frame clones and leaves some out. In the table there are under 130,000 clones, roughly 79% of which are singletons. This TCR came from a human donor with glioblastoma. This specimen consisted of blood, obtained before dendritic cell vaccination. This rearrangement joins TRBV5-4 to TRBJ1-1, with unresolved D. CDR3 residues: CASSLGRVNTEAFF. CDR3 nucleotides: TGTGCCAGCAGCTTGGGGCGGGTGAACACTGAAGCTTTCTTT.